This note documents a single T cell receptor (beta chain) sequence. As yet, its antigen is unknown. Germline CDR1 reads KGHSH; CDR2 reads LQKENI. The CDR3 extends over 15 amino acids. The junction had 5 bases not matched to a gene; V was cut back by 0 bases and J by 8 bases. This sample was taken from a study of beta chain features in type 1 diabetes. Study-wide points: A potential PCR bias toward shorter templates would be equal in patient and control samples. It was among patients, rather than healthy donors, that naive, central memory and Treg TCRB repertoires appeared more similar. It was not settled here whether HLA type affects TCRB rearrangement.

CD4+ naive, central memory, regulatory and stem cell-like memory cells were sorted via CD45RO/CCR7/CD25/CD127/CD95/CD27. Investigators reverse transcribed all isolated RNA, so they sequenced expressed TCRB transcripts. Assay: immunoSEQ multiplex PCR; the TCRdb copy retains only in-frame clones and omits some. The table includes about 250,000 clones, around an eighth detected once. The origin of this receptor is a middle-aged woman in good health. Material for sequencing was naive CD4+ T cells from blood. The chain has TRBV18 and TRBJ2-1, with TRBD1 matching 9 bases. DNA for the CDR3: TGTGCCAGCTCACCACCGGGACAGGGCTGGGATGAGCAGTTCTTC. Translating it yields CASSPPGQGWDEQFF.